These 7 T cell receptor beta chains were sequenced from one sample in a study of shared clonotypes between healthy human individuals. Data came from immunoSEQ multiplex PCR; TCRdb stores just in-frame clones and leaves some out. The data hold 2 million to 2.5 million clones, with 90% to 96% observed a single time. Source material: naive CD4+ T cells sorted from blood. Subset reported: CD45RA+ positively selected. Every receptor here comes from a man between 18 and 35 years old in good health.

The chain has TRBV4-1 and TRBJ2-7; D remains unclear. Germline loops: CDR1 MGHRA, CDR2 YSYEKL. The CDR3 sequence is 13 residues long. Trimming took 4 bases from V and 10 from J, leaving 17 bases between them. DNA of the CDR3: TGCGCCAGCAGCCCTGATCGCCAGTCGTCACAGTACTTC. Its translation is CASSPDRQSSQYF.

This clone was detected once. The rearrangement links TRBV7-3 to TRBJ2-1; D is unresolved. The V end lost 0 bases, the J end lost 11 bases, and 11 bases lay between the germline ends. Germline values: CDR1 SGHTA, CDR2 FQGTGA. There are 13 residues in the CDR3. CDR3 coding DNA: TGTGCCAGCAGCTTAACTTTCTCGGAAAAGCAGTTCTTC. Protein: CASSLTFSEKQFF.

J is TRBJ1-1 and V is TRBV7-3; D is unclear. The CDR3 contains 13 residues. With 1 base removed from V and 6 bases from J, the gap between germline ends came to 9 bases. Germline V gene sequence: CDR1 SGHTA, CDR2 FQGTGA. CDR3 protein: CASSLIGGAEAFF. CDR3 nucleotides: TGTGCCAGCAGCTTAATTGGCGGGGCTGAAGCTTTCTTT.

Turning to this clone: This specimen includes other DNA sequences encoding the same CDR3. V is TRBV30 and J is TRBJ2-1; D gene unclear. V shed 4 bases and J shed 0 bases, with 7 bases lying between them. The CDR3 is 13 amino acids. Germline CDR1 and CDR2: GTSNPN and SVGIG (reference sequence). The CDR3 loop reads CAWTPSSYNEQFF. In nucleotides, the CDR3 is TGTGCCTGGACACCGAGCTCCTACAATGAGCAGTTCTTC.

This clone was counted a single time. The chain uses TRBV6-1 and TRBJ2-1; D unresolved. Between the trimmed V and J ends, which lost 7 bases and 2 bases, there was a span of 9 bases. Germline loops: CDR1 MNHNS, CDR2 SASEGT. The CDR3 runs 13 residues. The CDR3 is CASKGRAYNEQFF. For the CDR3, the DNA is TGTGCCAGCAAGGGTCGGGCCTACAATGAGCAGTTCTTC.

The chain uses TRBV2 and TRBJ1-2; TRBD1 is a possible D gene (6 bases). The CDR3 consists of 15 residues. V lost 2 bases, J lost 8 bases, and 18 bases lay in between. Germline V gives CDR1 SNHLY, CDR2 FYNNEI. The CDR3 DNA is TGTGCCAGCAGTGAAAAACAGGGCTTGATCTACGGCTACACCTTC. Amino acids: CASSEKQGLIYGYTF.

The table lists this clone with a count of one. The chain has TRBV28 and TRBJ1-2, with 10 bases aligning to TRBD1. The CDR3 runs 13 residues. Germline CDR1 and CDR2: MDHEN and SYDVKM. V lost 4 bases to trimming and J lost 9 bases; unmatched junction nucleotides: 5. For the CDR3, the DNA is TGTGCCAGCAGTTGGGACAGGGGTAACAGCTACACCTTC. Its translation: CASSWDRGNSYTF.